The 30 T cell receptor beta chains presented below share a single source sample, sequenced in a study of blood T cell repertoires in COVID-19. Profiled with immunoSEQ multiplex PCR; TCRdb holds only in-frame clones, not every one. This sample yields about 160,000 clones, of which about nine tenths are seen a single time; under 4.5% belongs to the top ten. The sample consisted of PBMCs or T cells enriched from blood (not recorded which). These receptors were collected from a woman in her forties who had been exposed to COVID-19.

A note on this clone: One base away lies a much larger clone, so this may be a sequencing read error. Other DNA sequences in the sample encode the same CDR3. This chain uses TRBV7-2 with TRBJ1-6; 8 bases match TRBD1. The junction had 3 bases not matched to a gene; V was cut back by 1 base and J by 7 bases. The CDR3 sequence is 15 residues long. Germline assignment: CDR1 SGHTA and CDR2 FQGNSA. The CDR3 region is CASSLDRGNNSPLHF. CDR3 in DNA: TGTGCCAGCAGCTTAGACAGGGGGAACAATTCACCCCTCCACTTT.

About this clone: Other DNA sequences in the sample encode the same CDR3. This chain links TRBV27 with TRBJ2-1; 11 nucleotides agree with TRBD2. With 2 bases clipped from V and 4 bases from J, the junction kept 1 base outside the gene matches. CDR1 MNHEY and CDR2 SMNVEV come from the germline V gene (reference sequence). CDR3 length: 15 residues. CDR3 sequence (DNA): TGTGCCAGCAGTTTACGGACTAGCGGGTACAATGAGCAGTTCTTC. This sequence encodes CASSLRTSGYNEQFF.

V gene TRBV9 combines with J gene TRBJ2-1; possible D gene TRBD2, 5 bases. The CDR3 extends over 13 amino acids. Between the trimmed V and J ends, which lost 7 bases and 5 bases, there was a span of 13 bases. Germline V lookup: CDR1 SGDLS, CDR2 YYNGEE. The CDR3: CASDNGVDNEQFF. The CDR3 DNA reads TGTGCCAGCGACAACGGGGTCGACAATGAGCAGTTCTTC. Based on the CDR3 plus reference TRBV9 and TRBJ2-1, the full variable domain is DSGVTQTPKHLITATGQRVTLRCSPRSGDLSVYWYQQSLDQGLQFLIQYYNGEERAKGNILERFSAQQFPDLHSELNLSSLELGDSALYFCASDNGVDNEQFFGPGTRLTVL.

The rearrangement joins TRBV3-1 (or the pseudogene TRBV3-2) to TRBJ2-3, with 9 bases aligning to TRBD2. The germline V gene has CDR1 LGHDT and CDR2 YNNKEL (reference sequence). The V gene end was trimmed by 3 bases and the J gene end by 6 bases; junction bases not matched to a gene: 4. The CDR3 is 14 residues long. The CDR3 DNA is TGTGCCAGCAGCCACGGGACTAGCATGGATACGCAGTATTTT. Protein sequence: CASSHGTSMDTQYF.

This clone has only a few counts. The gene calls are TRBV7-6 and TRBJ1-2; D gene unclear. Between the trimmed V and J ends, which lost 4 bases and 11 bases, there was a span of 23 bases. The CDR3 is made up of 15 amino acids. Germline V gene data show CDR1 as SGHVS and CDR2 as FNYEAQ. DNA of the CDR3: TGTGCCAGCAGCTCCCCCGAGGGAGGTTCTGCTCGGTACACCTTC. It encodes CASSSPEGGSARYTF.

This clone came up a few times. This rearrangement joins TRBV11-2 to TRBJ2-1; D uncertain. Trimming left V 5 bases short and J 12 bases short, with 8 bases between. Germline values: CDR1 SGHAT, CDR2 FQNNGV. This CDR3 is built from 10 residues. The CDR3 nucleotides are TGTGCCAGCAGCGATGACTCGCAGTTCTTC. This translates into CASSDDSQFF. The variable domain in full, completed from reference TRBV11-2 and TRBJ2-1, reads EAGVAQSPRYKIIEKRQSVAFWCNPISGHATLYWYQQILGQGPKLLIQFQNNGVVDDSQLPKDRFSAERLKGVDSTLKIQPAKLEDSAVYLCASSDDSQFFGPGTRLTVL.

The chain carries TRBV12-5 and TRBJ1-3; D unclear. Trimming removed 6 bases at V and 2 bases at J, with 8 bases between. The CDR3 is made up of 13 amino acids. Germline CDR1 LGHNT, CDR2 FRNRAP. CDR3 residues: CASGDLAGNTIYF. CDR3 bases: TGTGCTAGTGGCGACCTAGCTGGAAACACCATATATTTT.

The V gene is TRBV28, the J gene TRBJ1-1; 8 positions agree with TRBD1. The germline gives CDR1 MDHEN, CDR2 SYDVKM. This CDR3 contains 15 residues. V trimming: 5 bases; J trimming: 6 bases; junction bases outside the gene matches: 11. CDR3 sequence reads: CASSLPQGAAAEAFF. CDR3 DNA: TGTGCCAGCAGTCTCCCGCAGGGGGCAGCGGCTGAAGCTTTCTTT.

The chain employs TRBV3-1 (or the pseudogene TRBV3-2) and TRBJ1-2; weak D call: TRBD1 (6 bases). Trimming removed 1 base from V and 2 bases from J, with 14 bases in between. Per the germline V gene, CDR1 is LGHDT and CDR2 is YNNKEL (reference sequence). There are 16 residues in the CDR3. The CDR3 here is CASSQGWGGQNYGYTF. The DNA of the CDR3 is TGTGCCAGCAGCCAAGGTTGGGGGGGCCAAAACTATGGCTACACCTTC.

The chain has TRBV7-9 and TRBJ2-1, with 7 positions matching TRBD2. CDR3 length equals 14 residues. V dropped 1 base and J dropped 8; count of bases not matched to a gene: 5. Germline V CDR1 and CDR2: SEHNR, FQNEAQ (reference sequence). CDR3 nucleotides: TGTGCCAGCAGCTTAGGGGGAACTAGCGATGAGCAGTTCTTC. Protein product: CASSLGGTSDEQFF.

V and J are TRBV24-1 and TRBJ2-3, with 9 bases identical to TRBD1. The J segment lost 5 bases and the V segment lost 4 bases, leaving 6 bases of the junction unmatched. Germline V gene lookup returns CDR1 KGHDR and CDR2 SFDVKD. The CDR3 has 15 amino acids. In nucleotides, the CDR3 is TGTGCCACCAGTGAAACAGGGGGCGAGGAAGATACGCAGTATTTT. Encoded protein: CATSETGGEEDTQYF.

This clone has just a few counts. V usage is TRBV10-1 and J usage is TRBJ1-1, with a weak D call TRBD1 (6 bases). The V end lost 5 bases, the J end lost 3 bases, and 10 bases lay between the germline ends. The CDR3 contains 13 residues. Germline CDR1 is WNHNN and CDR2 is SYGVQD (reference sequence). DNA of the CDR3: TGCGCCAGCAGTCCCGGACAGTACACTGAAGCTTTCTTT. This gives the protein CASSPGQYTEAFF.

The chain combines TRBV4-1 with TRBJ2-1; 9 positions agree with TRBD1. The V segment lost 8 bases and the J segment 5 bases; nucleotides outside the gene matches: 13. The CDR3 covers 16 residues. The germline V gene encodes CDR1 MGHRA and CDR2 YSYEKL. CDR3 sequence reads: CASFPLEQGAHNEQFF. DNA of the CDR3: TGCGCCAGCTTCCCCCTTGAACAGGGGGCGCACAATGAGCAGTTCTTC.

This clone was detected a few times. This rearrangement joins TRBV12-3 or TRBV12-4 to TRBJ2-1; 8 bases line up with TRBD1. V trimming: 6 bases; J trimming: 7 bases; junction bases outside the gene matches: 5. The CDR3 has 13 amino acids. CDR3 bases: TGTGCCAGCAGCCGGACAGGGAGGAATGAGCAGTTCTTC. This codes for CASSRTGRNEQFF.

This clone was picked up a small number of times. This chain uses TRBV13 with TRBJ2-3; possible D gene TRBD2, 7 bases. V shed 5 bases and J shed 4 bases, with 22 bases lying between them. Germline V gives CDR1 PRHDT, CDR2 FYEKMQ (reference sequence). The CDR3 loop spans 17 amino acids. DNA of the CDR3: TGTGCCAGCAGCCGCCCTCAAGGGGGGGTCTCCCCAGATACGCAGTATTTT. It is translated as CASSRPQGGVSPDTQYF.

This chain connects TRBV5-1 to TRBJ1-5; weak D call: TRBD1 (5 bases). Trimming shortened V by 4 bases and J by 2 bases, and 13 bases separated the two germline ends. The CDR3 runs 15 residues. Per germline, CDR1 SGHRS and CDR2 YFSETQ. The DNA for the CDR3 is TGCGCCAGCAGCCCTCTCTGGGGGGGCAATCAGCCCCAGCATTTT. It is translated as CASSPLWGGNQPQHF.

This rearrangement joins TRBV12-3 or TRBV12-4 to TRBJ1-1; tentative D call: TRBD1 (6 bases). Trimming stripped 10 bases from V and 2 bases from J, with 14 bases between. There are 13 residues in the CDR3. CDR3 DNA: TGTGCCATCCTAGGGGGTTCAAACACTGAAGCTTTCTTT. Translated: CAILGGSNTEAFF.

This chain connects TRBV6-2 or TRBV6-3 to TRBJ2-1, with D possibly TRBD1 on 5 matching bases. Germline V gene sequence: CDR1 MNHEY, CDR2 SVGEGT. V lost 2 bases and J 6 bases, leaving 23 bases between the germline ends. CDR3 length equals 18 residues. The CDR3 region is CASSYGQGKQSIANEQFF. DNA for the CDR3: TGTGCCAGCAGTTACGGCCAGGGTAAGCAGTCCATAGCCAATGAGCAGTTCTTC.

This clone showed up just once. This chain joins TRBV7-9 and TRBJ1-1; D is ambiguous. V was clipped by 0 bases and J by 4 bases, with 12 bases between them. The germline CDR1 and CDR2 sequences are SEHNR and FQNEAQ (reference sequence). CDR3 length: 15 amino acids. As DNA, the CDR3 is TGTGCCAGCAGCTTAGCCGCGGGGATGAGCACTGAAGCTTTCTTT. Protein product: CASSLAAGMSTEAFF. Looking up the rest from reference TRBV7-9 and TRBJ1-1 gives the full variable domain: DTGVSQNPRHKITKRGQNVTFRCDPISEHNRLYWYRQTLGQGPEFLTYFQNEAQLEKSRLLSDRFSAERPKGSFSTLEIQRTEQGDSAMYLCASSLAAGMSTEAFFGQGTRLTVV.

The chain joins TRBV19 to TRBJ2-2; 9 positions agree with TRBD1. V gave up 3 bases and J gave up 3 bases; unmatched junction bases: 14. Germline V gives CDR1 LNHDA, CDR2 SQIVND (reference sequence). The CDR3 runs 19 residues. CDR3 sequence reads: CASSIRKGFRDRDTGELFF. In nucleotides, the CDR3 is TGTGCCAGTAGTATCCGTAAGGGTTTCCGGGACAGGGACACCGGGGAGCTGTTTTTT. Supplemented by reference TRBV19 and TRBJ2-2, the full variable domain reads DGGITQSPKYLFRKEGQNVTLSCEQNLNHDAMYWYRQDPGQGLRLIYYSQIVNDFQKGDIAEGYSVSREKKESFPLTVTSAQKNPTAFYLCASSIRKGFRDRDTGELFFGEGSRLTVL.

The chain joins TRBV7-2 to TRBJ2-3, with D uncertain. V lost 4 bases and J lost 0, with 5 bases in between. Germline V lookup: CDR1 SGHTA, CDR2 FQGNSA. This CDR3 region has 13 residues. This CDR3 reads CASSSPSTDTQYF. In DNA form, the CDR3 reads TGTGCCAGCAGCTCCCCTAGCACAGATACGCAGTATTTT.

This chain links TRBV7-9 with TRBJ2-3; a weak D match, TRBD1 (5 bases). The V end lost 5 bases, the J end lost 5 bases, and 8 bases lay between the germline ends. In germline, CDR1 is SEHNR, CDR2 FQNEAQ (reference sequence). The CDR3 is 12 amino acids. The CDR3 nucleotides are TGTGCCAGCAGCCCAAGGGGAGATACGCAGTATTTT. Translating it yields CASSPRGDTQYF.

The chain recombines TRBV5-6 with TRBJ2-7; TRBD1 aligns across 10 bases. The CDR3 consists of 14 residues. V lost 0 bases, J lost 4 bases, and 1 base stayed unmatched. Germline V CDR1 and CDR2: SGHDT, YYEEEE. The CDR3 sequence: CASSLGTGGYEQYF. CDR3 DNA: TGTGCCAGCAGCTTGGGGACAGGGGGTTACGAGCAGTACTTC.

The chain employs TRBV10-1 and TRBJ2-2; 7 nucleotides align to TRBD1. Germline values: CDR1 WNHNN, CDR2 SYGVQD (reference sequence). This CDR3 region has 15 residues. V was clipped by 5 bases and J by 1 base; unmatched bases: 4. CDR3 nucleotides: TGCGCCAGCAGTACCGGGACAGTGAACACCGGGGAGCTGTTTTTT. This codes for CASSTGTVNTGELFF.

The rearrangement links TRBV3-1 (or the pseudogene TRBV3-2) to TRBJ2-1, with TRBD2 matching over 13 bases. The V and J ends lost 4 bases and 2 bases, in that order; junction bases with no gene match: 5. CDR3 length equals 17 residues. The germline gives CDR1 LGHDT, CDR2 YNNKEL (reference sequence). The CDR3 DNA sequence: TGTGCCAGCAGCCCCCGGACTAGCGGGAGTACCTACAATGAGCAGTTCTTC. Translated, it gives CASSPRTSGSTYNEQFF.

The chain employs TRBV27 and TRBJ1-3, with a possible D match to TRBD1 (6 bases). The CDR3 is 15 amino acids. Trimming cost V 5 bases and J 0 bases, with 11 bases left between them. Per the germline V gene, CDR1 is MNHEY and CDR2 is SMNVEV (reference sequence). The CDR3 DNA reads TGTGCCAGCAGTCCGGGACACAACTCTGGAAACACCATATATTTT. Translating gives CASSPGHNSGNTIYF.

This rearrangement joins TRBV6-5 to TRBJ2-7, with 9 nucleotides matching TRBD1. The junction had 8 bases not matched to a gene; V was cut back by 5 bases and J by 3 bases. CDR3 length equals 15 residues. In germline, CDR1 is MNHEY, CDR2 SVGAGI. The CDR3 DNA is TGTGCCAGCAGTCACTGGGACAGGGTAAGCTACGAGCAGTACTTC. Residues: CASSHWDRVSYEQYF.

The chain uses TRBV6-5 and TRBJ2-7; D perhaps matches TRBD1 (6 bases). V gave up 4 bases and J gave up 5 bases, with 15 bases separating them. Germline CDR1 is MNHEY and CDR2 is SVGAGI. This CDR3 contains 14 residues. The CDR3 protein is CASSFQQGPHEQYF. In DNA form, the CDR3 reads TGTGCCAGCAGTTTTCAACAGGGCCCCCACGAGCAGTACTTC.

This clone was seen more than once but under ten times. CDR3 sequence: CASSPDRGRREQYF. Here the CDR3 DNA reads TGTGCCAGCTCGCCCGACAGGGGGCGAAGGGAGCAGTACTTC. The V call is TRBV18, the J call TRBJ2-7; TRBD1 matches 10 bases. V lost 6 bases, J lost 7 bases, and 9 bases stayed unmatched. This CDR3 spans 14 amino acids. The germline V gene has CDR1 KGHSH and CDR2 LQKENI.

The CDR3 DNA reads TGTGCCAGTACCTTTGACAGGGGTGAAGCTTTCTTT. Its translation: CASTFDRGEAFF. The chain uses TRBV19 and TRBJ1-1, with TRBD1 identical over 8 bases. After removal of 7 bases from V and 7 bases from J, the junction contained 5 bases not matched to a gene. CDR3 length: 12 residues. The germline CDR1 and CDR2 sequences are LNHDA and SQIVND (reference sequence).